The rows below give T cell receptor beta chains drawn from one sample of a study of blood T cell repertoires in COVID-19. The data were produced by immunoSEQ multiplex PCR, yet TCRdb's version contains in-frame clones alone and is incomplete. Among 60,000 to 75,000 clones, 70% to 90% were seen once, and the ten largest hold roughly 7.2%. The sequencing input was peripheral blood. These TCRs come from a man aged 55 to 70 with acute or convalescent COVID-19. The CDR3 runs from the conserved cysteine through the conserved F or W. Each record gives: clone size, D gene, J gene, V gene, CDR3 protein, CDR3 DNA. The D gene is left open where the match is weak. Clone size is given for some rows only: seen once, a few or many times, or a class if the clone is expanded.

size: .; D: .; J: TRBJ1-5; V: TRBV28; CDR3: CASSTDRSNQPQHF; DNA: TGTGCCAGCAGTACTGACAGGAGCAATCAGCCCCAGCATTTT
size: once; D: TRBD1; J: TRBJ1-5; V: TRBV11-2; CDR3: CASSLGQFDQPQHF; DNA: TGTGCCAGCAGCTTGGGACAGTTCGATCAGCCCCAGCATTTT
size: .; D: .; J: TRBJ1-1; V: TRBV4-3; CDR3: CASSQDATGLMNTEAFF; DNA: TGCGCCAGCAGCCAAGACGCGACAGGCCTTATGAACACTGAAGCTTTCTTT
size: .; D: .; J: TRBJ1-2; V: TRBV27; CDR3: CASGYGQGSYTF; DNA: TGTGCCAGCGGCTACGGGCAGGGGAGCTACACCTTC
size: .; D: .; J: TRBJ2-5; V: TRBV5-1; CDR3: CASSNPAPGTETQYF; DNA: TGCGCCAGCAGTAACCCTGCTCCCGGTACGGAGACCCAGTACTTC
size: .; D: TRBD1; J: TRBJ1-2; V: TRBV19; CDR3: CASSMGTGVGYTF; DNA: TGTGCCAGTAGTATGGGGACAGGGGTTGGCTACACCTTC
size: .; D: TRBD1; J: TRBJ2-7; V: TRBV10-2; CDR3: CASRGQVNGDIDEQYF; DNA: TGCGCCAGCAGGGGACAGGTTAATGGGGATATAGACGAGCAGTACTTC
size: once; D: TRBD1; J: TRBJ2-3; V: TRBV7-6; CDR3: CASSLGGQVADTQYF; DNA: TGTGCCAGCAGCTTAGGAGGACAGGTTGCAGATACGCAGTATTTT
size: .; D: TRBD1; J: TRBJ1-1; V: TRBV30; CDR3: CAWRTYRGANTEAFF; DNA: TGTGCCTGGAGGACATACAGGGGGGCGAACACTGAAGCTTTCTTT
size: .; D: .; J: TRBJ2-5; V: TRBV6-2/TRBV6-3; CDR3: CASSPTSLGRSREKTQYF; DNA: TGTGCCAGCAGCCCCACCTCACTTGGCAGGTCGAGGGAAAAGACCCAGTACTTC
size: .; D: TRBD1; J: TRBJ2-1; V: TRBV5-6; CDR3: CASSPDRGNYNEQFF; DNA: TGTGCCAGCAGCCCGGACAGGGGAAACTACAATGAGCAGTTCTTC
size: once; D: .; J: TRBJ1-1; V: TRBV15; CDR3: CATSRDRKGGTEAFF; DNA: TGTGCCACCAGCAGAGATCGTAAAGGGGGAACTGAAGCTTTCTTT
size: .; D: .; J: TRBJ1-2; V: TRBV15; CDR3: CATSRDDGTRGYGYTF; DNA: TGTGCCACCAGCAGAGACGACGGGACAAGGGGCTATGGCTACACCTTC
size: .; D: .; J: TRBJ1-5; V: TRBV29-1; CDR3: CSVVYGVNQPQHF; DNA: TGCAGCGTTGTGTACGGGGTCAATCAGCCCCAGCATTTT
size: once; D: .; J: TRBJ1-1; V: TRBV5-1; CDR3: CASSRGQTNTEAFF; DNA: TGCGCCAGCAGCCGGGGACAAACAAACACTGAAGCTTTCTTT
size: .; D: .; J: TRBJ2-2; V: TRBV5-1; CDR3: CASQNLNTGELFF; DNA: TGCGCCAGCCAAAACTTGAACACCGGGGAGCTGTTTTTT
size: .; D: TRBD1; J: TRBJ1-4; V: TRBV7-8; CDR3: CASSLATGQGPNEKLFF; DNA: TGTGCCAGCAGCTTAGCAACGGGACAGGGGCCTAATGAAAAACTGTTTTTT
size: .; D: TRBD2; J: TRBJ2-1; V: TRBV27; CDR3: CASSPLHILAGVYNEQFF; DNA: TGTGCCAGCAGTCCCCTACACATTCTAGCGGGGGTATACAATGAGCAGTTCTTC
size: .; D: TRBD1; J: TRBJ1-1; V: TRBV19; CDR3: CASSTWDRGTEAFF; DNA: TGTGCCAGTAGTACGTGGGACAGGGGAACTGAAGCTTTCTTT
size: .; D: TRBD2; J: TRBJ2-1; V: TRBV6-5; CDR3: CASRPTSGGGNEQFF; DNA: TGTGCCAGCAGGCCGACTAGCGGGGGGGGGAATGAGCAGTTCTTC